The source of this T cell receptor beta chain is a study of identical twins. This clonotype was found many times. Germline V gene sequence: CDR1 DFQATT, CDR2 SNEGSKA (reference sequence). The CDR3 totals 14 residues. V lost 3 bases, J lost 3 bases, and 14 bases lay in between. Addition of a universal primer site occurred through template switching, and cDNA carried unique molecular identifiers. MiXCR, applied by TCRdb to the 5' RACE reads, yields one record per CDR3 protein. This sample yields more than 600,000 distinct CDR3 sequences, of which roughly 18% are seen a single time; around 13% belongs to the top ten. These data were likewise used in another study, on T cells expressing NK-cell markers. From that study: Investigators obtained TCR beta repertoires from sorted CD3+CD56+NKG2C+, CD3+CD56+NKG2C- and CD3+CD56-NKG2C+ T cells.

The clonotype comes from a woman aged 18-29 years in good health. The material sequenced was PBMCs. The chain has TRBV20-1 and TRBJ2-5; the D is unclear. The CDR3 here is CSARGLGWEETQYF. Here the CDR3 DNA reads TGCAGTGCTAGGGGTTTGGGGTGGGAAGAGACCCAGTACTTC.